These 24 T cell receptor beta chains were all obtained from the same sample, sequenced in a study of T cell responses to AZD1222 COVID-19 vaccine. Clones were read by immunoSEQ multiplex PCR, and TCRdb kept only the in-frame ones, dropping some. The sample contains about 150,000 clones, approximately 94% of which appear only once. The sample here was peripheral blood, taken on day 0 of AZD1222 vaccination. The receptors shown here come from an adult in good health.

The chain combines TRBV7-9 with TRBJ1-4; unclear D gene. Trimming pared 5 bases from V and 3 bases from J, leaving 16 bases between. Germline CDR1 SEHNR, CDR2 FQNEAQ (reference sequence). CDR3 length: 16 amino acids. CDR3 loop: CASSKRGRNPNEKLFF. CDR3 bases: TGTGCCAGCAGCAAGCGAGGACGGAACCCTAATGAAAAACTGTTTTTT.

This clone was recorded only once. The chain carries TRBV10-3 and TRBJ2-3, with 8 nucleotides matching TRBD2. Looked up from germline, CDR1 is ENHRY and CDR2 is SYGVKD. CDR3 length equals 17 residues. V trimming: 0 bases; J trimming: 2 bases; junction bases outside the gene matches: 7. The CDR3 sequence: CAISESKASGYTDTQYF. CDR3 DNA sequence: TGTGCCATCAGTGAGTCGAAGGCTAGCGGGTACACAGATACGCAGTATTTT.

The gene calls are TRBV27 and TRBJ2-3; D could derive from TRBD1 or TRBD2 (6 bases each). This CDR3 has 17 amino acids. V was shortened by 2 bases and J by 0 bases, with 15 bases between the two germline ends. Germline V gene sequence: CDR1 MNHEY, CDR2 SMNVEV (reference sequence). Here the CDR3 DNA reads TGTGCCAGCAGTTTAAAGCCCTTGGGGGGCAGCACAGATACGCAGTATTTT. Translated, it gives CASSLKPLGGSTDTQYF.

The genes are TRBV7-2 and TRBJ1-4, with 7 bases fitting TRBD1. Germline CDR1 reads SGHTA; CDR2 reads FQGNSA. The CDR3 spans 15 residues. J gave up 2 bases and V 5 bases, and 5 bases lay outside the gene matches. The CDR3 spells CASSKSRGTNEKLFF. CDR3 DNA sequence: TGTGCCAGCAGCAAAAGCAGGGGGACTAATGAAAAACTGTTTTTT.

The CDR3 loop is CASSLMRTTEAFF. The CDR3 nucleotides read TGTGCCAGCAGCCTCATGAGAACCACTGAAGCTTTCTTT. The chain couples TRBV7-3 to TRBJ1-1; D uncertain. Germline V gene lookup returns CDR1 SGHTA and CDR2 FQGTGA. Trimming left V 5 bases short and J 4 bases short, with 11 bases between. The CDR3 covers 13 residues.

The chain recombines TRBV10-1 with TRBJ1-5; D remains ambiguous. The V gene lost 6 bases and the J gene lost 3 bases, with 12 bases spanning the gap. CDR3 length: 14 residues. In germline, CDR1 is WNHNN, CDR2 SYGVQD (reference sequence). Written as DNA, the CDR3 is TGCGCCAGCAGCGACGGTGGATACAATCAGCCCCAGCATTTT. This codes for CASSDGGYNQPQHF.

J is TRBJ2-7 and V is TRBV4-1; D uncertain. This CDR3 region has 13 residues. Trimming removed 0 bases at V and 3 bases at J, with 6 bases between. Germline V CDR1 and CDR2: MGHRA, YSYEKL. In DNA form, the CDR3 reads TGCGCCAGCAGCCAAGATTGGGGCTACGAGCAGTACGTC. Its protein product is CASSQDWGYEQYV.

V and J are TRBV21-1 and TRBJ2-2. TRBV21-1 is classified as a pseudogene. This CDR3 contains 17 residues. In nucleotides, the CDR3 is TGTGCCAGCACCCCGGGACCCCTCTTCGCGAACACCGGGGAGCTGTTTTTT. It translates to CASTPGPLFANTGELFF.

The CDR3 DNA reads as TGTGCCAGTAGTATTCTATTGGGGTCCTATGGCTACACCTTC. Translated, it gives CASSILLGSYGYTF. The rearrangement joins TRBV19 to TRBJ1-2, with unresolved D. Trimming stripped 3 bases from V and 4 bases from J, with 12 bases between. Germline assignment: CDR1 LNHDA and CDR2 SQIVND (reference sequence). The CDR3 spans 14 residues. The entire variable domain, with the rest obtained from reference TRBV19 and TRBJ1-2, is as follows: DGGITQSPKYLFRKEGQNVTLSCEQNLNHDAMYWYRQDPGQGLRLIYYSQIVNDFQKGDIAEGYSVSREKKESFPLTVTSAQKNPTAFYLCASSILLGSYGYTFGSGTRLTVV.

The rearrangement links TRBV28 to TRBJ2-3; 7 nucleotides match TRBD2. Germline V gene lookup returns CDR1 MDHEN and CDR2 SYDVKM. This CDR3 is 15 amino acids long. Germline trimming cut 6 bases from V and 9 bases from J; bases unmatched to any gene: 15. The CDR3 loop reads CASRPTSPFWWTQYF. CDR3 DNA: TGTGCCAGCAGGCCGACTAGCCCCTTTTGGTGGACGCAGTATTTT.

The count of this clone is one. In DNA, the CDR3 is TGTGCCAGCAACCTCGACAGGGATCAGCCCCAGCATTTT. Amino acid sequence: CASNLDRDQPQHF. The V and J genes are TRBV28 and TRBJ1-5; TRBD1 agrees at 7 bases. Germline assignment: CDR1 MDHEN and CDR2 SYDVKM. CDR3 length equals 13 residues. The ends lost 7 bases at V and 5 bases at J; junction bases unmatched: 5. The complete variable domain, with remaining parts taken from reference TRBV28 and TRBJ1-5, reads DVKVTQSSRYLVKRTGEKVFLECVQDMDHENMFWYRQDPGLGLRLIYFSYDVKMKEKGDIPEGYSVSREKKERFSLILESASTNQTSMYLCASNLDRDQPQHFGDGTRLSIL.

The genes are TRBV6-2 or TRBV6-3 and TRBJ2-2, with D tentatively TRBD2 (7 bases). The germline CDR1 and CDR2 sequences are MNHEY and SVGEGT. Trimming took 0 bases from V and 8 from J, leaving 25 bases between them. This CDR3 has 19 amino acids. The CDR3 DNA reads as TGTGCCAGCAGTTACTCTCCCCCACTGTGGGGGGGCCGGCGTGGGGAGCTGTTTTTT. It specifies CASSYSPPLWGGRRGELFF.

This chain connects TRBV6-1 to TRBJ1-4, with 8 bases aligning to TRBD1. Trimming at V came to 3 bases and at J to 10 bases, leaving 7 bases not matched to a gene. This CDR3 has 14 amino acids. Looked up from germline, CDR1 is MNHNS and CDR2 is SASEGT. Written as DNA, the CDR3 is TGTGCCAGCAGTGATGGACAGGGCCTTGGAAAACTGTTTTTT. It codes for CASSDGQGLGKLFF.

J is TRBJ1-1 and V is TRBV19, with unresolved D. The CDR3 runs to 12 residues. Trimming pared 3 bases from V and 6 bases from J, leaving 8 bases between. Germline CDR1 is LNHDA and CDR2 is SQIVND (reference sequence). The CDR3 bases are TGTGCCAGTAGTATTGGGCAATCTGAAGCTTTCTTT. Encoded protein: CASSIGQSEAFF.

The chain recombines TRBV6-1 with TRBJ1-3; a weak D match, TRBD1 (5 bases). Germline V gene data show CDR1 as MNHNS and CDR2 as SASEGT. Trimming shortened V by 4 bases and J by 8 bases, and 24 bases separated the two germline ends. The CDR3 loop spans 17 amino acids. The CDR3 here is CASSGTTELRVEDTIYF. Here the CDR3 DNA reads TGTGCCAGCAGTGGGACGACAGAGCTGCGGGTGGAAGACACCATATATTTT.

This chain uses TRBV7-9 with TRBJ1-6; D is ambiguous. This CDR3 contains 13 residues. Per the germline V gene, CDR1 is SEHNR and CDR2 is FQNEAQ (reference sequence). V shed 6 bases and J shed 7 bases, with 10 bases lying between them. The CDR3 protein is CASSPDSNSPLHF. DNA for the CDR3: TGTGCCAGCAGTCCGGATTCAAATTCACCCCTCCACTTT.

V gene TRBV29-1 combines with J gene TRBJ2-5, with D maybe TRBD2 (5 bases). Looked up from germline, CDR1 is SQVTM and CDR2 is ANQGSEA. Deletions cut 7 bases from V and 4 bases from J, with 19 bases between. The CDR3 has 14 amino acids. The CDR3, as DNA: TGCAGCGCCGCGAGGGCGGCTCTAGGAGAGACCCAGTACTTC. This gives the protein CSAARAALGETQYF. Complete variable domain (other parts from reference TRBV29-1 and TRBJ2-5): SAVISQKPSRDICQRGTSLTIQCQVDSQVTMMFWYRQQPGQSLTLIATANQGSEATYESGFVIDKFPISRPNLTFSTLTVSNMSPEDSSIYLCSAARAALGETQYFGPGTRLLVL.

The chain carries TRBV25-1 and TRBJ1-2, with a tentative D call TRBD1 (6 bases). V lost 1 base and J 5 bases, leaving 11 bases between the germline ends. This CDR3 comprises 14 residues. Germline assignment: CDR1 MGHDK and CDR2 SYGVNS. CDR3 residues: CASSEFGGRYGYTF. The CDR3 nucleotides are TGTGCCAGCAGTGAATTCGGGGGCCGATATGGCTACACCTTC.

This clone was detected once. The J gene is TRBJ1-2, the V gene TRBV15, with 7 bases aligning to TRBD1. This CDR3 has 15 residues. The V segment lost 2 bases and the J segment 2 bases; nucleotides outside the gene matches: 5. From germline, CDR1 is LNHNV and CDR2 YYDKDF (reference sequence). This CDR3 is CATSRMIGGNYGYTF. Here the CDR3 DNA reads TGTGCCACCAGCAGAATGATAGGGGGCAACTATGGCTACACCTTC.

The CDR3 here is CASSYSFEGGELFF. The CDR3 DNA reads TGTGCCAGCAGTTACTCGTTTGAGGGCGGGGAGCTGTTTTTT. The V call is TRBV6-5, the J call TRBJ2-2; possibly TRBD2 for D (5 bases). Per germline, CDR1 MNHEY and CDR2 SVGAGI. V dropped 0 bases and J dropped 7 bases, with 9 bases sitting between them. The CDR3 contains 14 residues.

The chain links TRBV5-1 to TRBJ2-7; possibly TRBD1 for D (5 bases). The CDR3 length is 13 residues. Germline lookup yields CDR1 SGHRS and CDR2 YFSETQ. Trimming took off 6 bases at V and 1 base at J, with 11 bases between the two ends. The CDR3 is CASKQGPSYEQYV. The CDR3 coding sequence is TGCGCCAGCAAGCAGGGCCCTTCCTACGAGCAGTACGTC.

The rearrangement links TRBV5-4 to TRBJ2-2, with D perhaps TRBD1 (5 bases). CDR1 and CDR2 from the germline V gene are SGHNT and YYREEE (reference sequence). V gave up 4 bases and J gave up 5 bases, with 9 bases separating them. The CDR3 length is 13 residues. The CDR3 is CASSAPGTGELFF. For the CDR3, the DNA is TGTGCCAGCAGCGCCCCAGGGACCGGGGAGCTGTTTTTT.

The chain employs TRBV5-1 and TRBJ1-1, with a possible D match to TRBD1 (5 bases). Between the trimmed V and J ends, which lost 0 bases and 11 bases, there was a span of 11 bases. This CDR3 comprises 12 residues. Germline CDR1 and CDR2: SGHRS and YFSETQ. The CDR3 coding sequence is TGCGCCAGCAGCTTGGAGGGGTTTGACGCTTTCTTT. Protein: CASSLEGFDAFF.

The V and J genes are TRBV29-1 and TRBJ1-1; TRBD1 is a possible D gene (5 bases). Germline V gives CDR1 SQVTM, CDR2 ANQGSEA. The CDR3 consists of 13 residues. The V gene lost 7 bases and the J gene lost 4 bases, with 16 bases spanning the gap. CDR3 sequence: CSASGTQGTEAFF. DNA of the CDR3: TGCAGCGCCTCCGGGACTCAGGGCACTGAAGCTTTCTTT.